These 15 T cell receptor beta chains were all obtained from the same sample, sequenced in a study of T-cell memory formation after mild COVID-19. MiXCR, applied by TCRdb to the 5' RACE reads, yields one record per CDR3 protein. The sample has about 210,000 distinct CDR3 sequences, over 9.5% seen once. Sequencing was carried out using PBMCs or a T cell subset sorted from them (not recorded which). These receptor sequences come from a man between 18 and 35 years old who had mild COVID-19 (a few samples of this study predate the infection). Cell type and time point are not known.

This clonotype has more than one count but fewer than ten. The chain carries TRBV24-1 and TRBJ2-5; D is undetermined. CDR3 length: 10 residues. Between the trimmed V and J ends, which lost 6 bases and 10 bases, there was a span of 8 bases. CDR1 and CDR2 (germline): KGHDR, SFDVKD. The CDR3 loop is CATSRRNQYF. The CDR3 coding sequence is TGTGCCACCAGTCGCCGAAACCAGTACTTC.

This chain connects TRBV5-1 to TRBJ2-1; D may be TRBD1 (5 bases). Between the trimmed V and J ends, which lost 0 bases and 8 bases, there was a span of 12 bases. This CDR3 contains 14 residues. Germline assignment: CDR1 SGHRS and CDR2 YFSETQ. The CDR3 nucleotides are TGCGCCAGCAGCTTGGGTGCAGGGTGGGATGAGCAGTTCTTC. Translating gives CASSLGAGWDEQFF.

This chain joins TRBV4-2 and TRBJ2-7, with D perhaps assigned TRBD1 or TRBD2 (6 bases each). Germline lookup yields CDR1 LGHNA and CDR2 YNFKEQ. The V and J ends lost 4 bases and 0 bases respectively, with 10 bases between them. The CDR3 sequence is 14 residues long. For the CDR3, the DNA is TGTGCCAGCAGCCGGGGGGCGGACTCCTACGAGCAGTACTTC. Protein product: CASSRGADSYEQYF.

This clonotype was counted between two and nine times. V and J are TRBV7-2 and TRBJ1-6, with D tentatively TRBD1 (6 bases). The V gene's germline CDR1 is SGHTA and CDR2 FQGNSA. CDR3 length: 15 amino acids. V lost 7 bases and J 7 bases, leaving 17 bases between the germline ends. The CDR3 nucleotides read TGTGCCAGCACCGGGGGCAGGGCACTAAATTCACCCCTCCACTTT. It is translated as CASTGGRALNSPLHF.

This clonotype was seen a handful of times. This rearrangement joins TRBV18 to TRBJ2-7; D unresolved. In germline, CDR1 is KGHSH, CDR2 LQKENI. Trimming took off 3 bases at V and 0 bases at J, with 9 bases between the two ends. This CDR3 is 14 amino acids long. The CDR3 coding sequence is TGTGCCAGCTCACCGCCGGAAAGCTCCTACGAGCAGTACTTC. It encodes CASSPPESSYEQYF.

This clonotype appeared many times. This chain connects TRBV4-3 to TRBJ2-3; 10 bases fit TRBD2. J was trimmed by 2 bases and V by 5 bases; bases with no gene match: 7. The CDR3 runs 16 residues. Germline V lookup: CDR1 LGHNA, CDR2 YSLEER. The CDR3 DNA reads as TGCGCCAGCAGCATCCAGCGGGGGGGCCTCACAGATACGCAGTATTTT. Protein product: CASSIQRGGLTDTQYF.

In its sample, this clonotype was seen once. The genes are TRBV7-2 and TRBJ1-2; no clear D gene. Trimming shortened V by 2 bases and J by 5 bases, and 3 bases separated the two germline ends. In germline, CDR1 is SGHTA, CDR2 FQGNSA. The CDR3 runs 11 residues. Written as DNA, the CDR3 is TGTGCCAGCAGCTTATATTATGGCTACACCTTC. Protein: CASSLYYGYTF.

This clonotype was seen more than once but under ten times. The V call is TRBV3-1, the J call TRBJ1-1; D is unresolved. Trimming shortened V by 0 bases and J by 1 base, and 6 bases separated the two germline ends. CDR3 length: 14 residues. Germline loops: CDR1 LGHDT, CDR2 YNNKEL (reference sequence). CDR3 sequence: CASSQEDSNTEAFF. DNA of the CDR3: TGTGCCAGCAGCCAAGAGGACTCGAACACTGAAGCTTTCTTT.

V gene TRBV6-5 combines with J gene TRBJ2-7; 7 nucleotides line up with TRBD2. The J segment lost 4 bases and the V segment lost 7 bases, leaving 4 bases of the junction unmatched. Per the germline V gene, CDR1 is MNHEY and CDR2 is SVGAGI. There are 12 residues in the CDR3. The CDR3 spells CASTGGGYEQYF. CDR3 coding DNA: TGTGCCAGCACCGGGGGAGGGTACGAGCAGTACTTC.

This clonotype appeared many times. The chain recombines TRBV9 with TRBJ2-3; TRBD2 matches 10 bases. Germline CDR1 SGDLS, CDR2 YYNGEE. V shed 0 bases and J 1 base; nucleotides not matched to a gene: 2. CDR3 length: 16 amino acids. This CDR3 is CASSVGLAGGTDTQYF. The CDR3 DNA sequence: TGTGCCAGCAGCGTAGGCCTAGCGGGGGGCACAGATACGCAGTATTTT.

About this clonotype itself: The conserved phenylalanine or tryptophan is not found at the CDR3 terminus, so this likely reflects a read error. This sequence joins TRBV6-6 and TRBJ2-5; the D is unclear. From germline, CDR1 is MNHNY and CDR2 SVGAGI (reference sequence). The CDR3 contains 12 residues. V gave up 5 bases and J gave up 5 bases, with 9 bases separating them. In nucleotides, the CDR3 is TGTGCCAGCAGTAGGGATACGGAGACCCAGTACTTA. It encodes CASSRDTETQYL.

This clonotype turned up a few times. This chain joins TRBV6-5 and TRBJ1-5, with 7 bases lining up with TRBD1. The CDR3 covers 13 residues. Trimming took 4 bases from V and 5 from J; bases not matched to a gene: 2. Germline CDR1 and CDR2: MNHEY and SVGAGI. The CDR3 DNA is TGTGCCAGCAGTTGGGACAGCTATCAGCCCCAGCATTTT. Protein sequence: CASSWDSYQPQHF.

This clonotype was recorded a few times. This rearrangement joins TRBV5-4 to TRBJ2-5; D possibly matches TRBD1 or TRBD2 (7 bases each). This CDR3 is built from 15 residues. Between the trimmed V and J ends, which lost 4 bases and 5 bases, there was a span of 18 bases. Germline V CDR1 and CDR2: SGHNT, YYREEE (reference sequence). CDR3 coding DNA: TGTGCCAGCAGCCCGACAACAGGGGAGGGTGAGACCCAGTACTTC. This gives the protein CASSPTTGEGETQYF.

This clonotype was seen a handful of times. V and J are TRBV5-1 and TRBJ2-3; 9 positions match TRBD2. CDR3 length: 16 amino acids. CDR1 is SGHRS and CDR2 is YFSETQ in the germline V gene. V shed 3 bases, J shed 3 bases, and the junction held 8 bases outside the gene matches. CDR3 residues: CASSYYSGGPTDTQYF. The CDR3 coding sequence is TGCGCCAGCAGCTACTATAGCGGGGGCCCGACAGATACGCAGTATTTT.

This chain joins TRBV2 and TRBJ1-2; D ambiguous. Trimming removed 1 base from V and 3 bases from J, with 18 bases in between. This CDR3 comprises 17 residues. CDR1 SNHLY and CDR2 FYNNEI come from the germline V gene. CDR3 region: CASSEGEGTYMDYGYTF. The CDR3 nucleotides are TGTGCCAGCAGTGAAGGGGAGGGAACCTATATGGACTATGGCTACACCTTC.